This T cell receptor beta chain derives from a study of shared clonotypes between healthy human individuals. Each donor was a Caucasian adult residing in Nashville, Tennessee. Using immunoSEQ multiplex PCR, the repertoire was profiled, and TCRdb retains in-frame clones only, with some absent. The table has about 490,000 clones, 81% seen once. The CDR3 is made up of 14 amino acids. The germline V gene encodes CDR1 GTSNPN and CDR2 SVGIG (reference sequence). Note on this clone: An end of the junction differs from the germline gene, which may be a read error.

Sequencing used PBMCs. This rearrangement joins TRBV30 to TRBJ2-7; 10 nucleotides align to TRBD2. The TCR comes from a woman aged 35 to 49 in good health. Some clones in this sample may be carry-over from other donors' samples. The CDR3 bases are TGTGCCTGGAGCCCACTAGCGGGGTCCTCCGAGCAGTACTTC. This encodes CAWSPLAGSSEQYF. Using reference TRBV30 and TRBJ2-7 for the parts outside the CDR3, the full variable domain is SQTIHQWPATLVQPVGSPLSLECTVEGTSNPNLYWYRQAAGRGLQLLFYSVGIGQISSEVPQNLSASRPQDRQFILSSKKLLLSDSGFYLCAWSPLAGSSEQYFGPGTRLTVT.